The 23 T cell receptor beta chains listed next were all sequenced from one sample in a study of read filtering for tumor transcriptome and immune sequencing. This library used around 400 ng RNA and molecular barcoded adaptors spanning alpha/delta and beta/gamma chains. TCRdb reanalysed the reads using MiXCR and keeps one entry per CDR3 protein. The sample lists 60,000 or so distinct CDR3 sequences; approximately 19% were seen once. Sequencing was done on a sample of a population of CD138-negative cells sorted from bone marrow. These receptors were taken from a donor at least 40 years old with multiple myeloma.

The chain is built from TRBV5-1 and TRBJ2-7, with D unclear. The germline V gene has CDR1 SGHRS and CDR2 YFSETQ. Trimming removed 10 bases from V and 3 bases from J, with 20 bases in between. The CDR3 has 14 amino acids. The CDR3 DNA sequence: TGCGCCGGCACCGCCCCAGGCAGTCACTACGAGCAGTACTTC. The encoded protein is CAGTAPGSHYEQYF.

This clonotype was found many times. The CDR3 is CASSSLPGVGLDIQYF. CDR3 DNA: TGCGCCAGCAGCTCCCTGCCCGGGGTCGGGTTGGACATTCAGTACTTC. The V and J genes are TRBV5-1 and TRBJ2-4; maybe TRBD2 (5 bases). CDR3 size: 16 residues. Trimming took off 3 bases at V and 8 bases at J, with 21 bases between the two ends. Germline lookup yields CDR1 SGHRS and CDR2 YFSETQ. Filled out from reference TRBV5-1 and TRBJ2-4, the complete variable domain reads KAGVTQTPRYLIKTRGQQVTLSCSPISGHRSVSWYQQTPGQGLQFLFEYFSETQRNKGNFPGRFSGRQFSNSRSEMNVSTLELGDSALYLCASSSLPGVGLDIQYFGAGTRLSVL.

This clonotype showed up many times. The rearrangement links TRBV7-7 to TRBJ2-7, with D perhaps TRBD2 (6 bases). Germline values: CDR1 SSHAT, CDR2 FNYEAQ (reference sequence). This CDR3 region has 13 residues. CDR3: CASWRWRAYEQYF. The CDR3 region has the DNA TGTGCTAGCTGGCGTTGGAGGGCCTACGAGCAGTACTTC.

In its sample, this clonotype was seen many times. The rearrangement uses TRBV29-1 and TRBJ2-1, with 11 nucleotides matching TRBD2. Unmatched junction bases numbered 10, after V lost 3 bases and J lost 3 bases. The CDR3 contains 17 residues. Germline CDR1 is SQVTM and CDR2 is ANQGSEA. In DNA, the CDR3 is TGCAGCGTTGAGGGGCCTATGGGACTAGCGGTCTACAATGAGCAGTTCTTC. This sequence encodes CSVEGPMGLAVYNEQFF.

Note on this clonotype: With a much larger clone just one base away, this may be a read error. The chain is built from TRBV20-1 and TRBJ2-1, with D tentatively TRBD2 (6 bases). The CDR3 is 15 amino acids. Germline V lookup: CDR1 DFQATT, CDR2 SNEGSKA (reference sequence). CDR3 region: CGAAMTSGGGNEQFF. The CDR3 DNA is TGCGGTGCTGCAATGACTAGTGGGGGAGGTAATGAGCAGTTCTTC.

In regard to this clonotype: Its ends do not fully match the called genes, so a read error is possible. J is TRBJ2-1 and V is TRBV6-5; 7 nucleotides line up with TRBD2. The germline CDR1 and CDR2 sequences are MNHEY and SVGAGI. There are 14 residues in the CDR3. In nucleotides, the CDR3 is TGTGCCATAGGGACGAGCGGGACCAACAATGGGCAGTTCTTC. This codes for CAIGTSGTNNGQFF.

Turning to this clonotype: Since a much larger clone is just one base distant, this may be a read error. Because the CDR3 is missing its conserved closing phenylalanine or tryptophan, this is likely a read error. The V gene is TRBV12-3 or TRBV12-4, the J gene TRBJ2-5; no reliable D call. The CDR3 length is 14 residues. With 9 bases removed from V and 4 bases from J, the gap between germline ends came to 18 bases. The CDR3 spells CASTYFGSSETQYL. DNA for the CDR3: TGTGCCAGTACTTATTTCGGGTCTTCAGAGACCCAGTACTTA.

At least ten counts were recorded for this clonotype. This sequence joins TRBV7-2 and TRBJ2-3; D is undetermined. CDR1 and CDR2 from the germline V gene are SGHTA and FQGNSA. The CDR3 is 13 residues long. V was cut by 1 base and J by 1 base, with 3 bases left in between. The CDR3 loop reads CASSLEGTDTQYF. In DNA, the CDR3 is TGTGCCAGCAGCTTAGAGGGCACAGATACGCAGTATTTT.

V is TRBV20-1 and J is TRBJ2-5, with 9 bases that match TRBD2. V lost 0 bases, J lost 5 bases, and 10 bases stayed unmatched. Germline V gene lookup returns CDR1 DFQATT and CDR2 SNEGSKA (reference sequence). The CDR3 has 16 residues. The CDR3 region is CSARDPAGGLVETQYF. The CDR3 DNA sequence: TGCAGTGCTAGAGATCCAGCGGGGGGATTGGTGGAGACCCAGTACTTC.

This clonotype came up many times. This chain's CDR3 is CASSEGLGGVTEAFF. CDR3 in DNA: TGCGCCAGCAGCGAAGGTTTGGGTGGCGTAACTGAAGCTTTCTTT. J is TRBJ1-1 and V is TRBV5-1, with unresolved D. Trimming removed 4 bases at V and 5 bases at J, with 18 bases between. The CDR3 consists of 15 residues. Germline V lookup: CDR1 SGHRS, CDR2 YFSETQ.

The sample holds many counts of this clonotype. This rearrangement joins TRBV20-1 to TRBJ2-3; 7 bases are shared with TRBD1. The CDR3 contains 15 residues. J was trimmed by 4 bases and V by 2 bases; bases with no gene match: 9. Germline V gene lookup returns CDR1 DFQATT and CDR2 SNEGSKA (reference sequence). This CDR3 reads CSARSGQKWSDTQYF. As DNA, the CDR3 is TGCAGTGCTAGATCGGGACAGAAGTGGTCAGATACGCAGTATTTT.

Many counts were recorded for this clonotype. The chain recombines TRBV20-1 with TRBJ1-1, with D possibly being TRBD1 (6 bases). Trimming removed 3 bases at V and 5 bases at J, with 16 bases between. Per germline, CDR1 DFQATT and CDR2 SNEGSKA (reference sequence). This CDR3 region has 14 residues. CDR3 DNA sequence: TGCAGTGCTAGTCGACAGGCTCAGGGGACTGAAGCTTTCTTT. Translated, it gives CSASRQAQGTEAFF.

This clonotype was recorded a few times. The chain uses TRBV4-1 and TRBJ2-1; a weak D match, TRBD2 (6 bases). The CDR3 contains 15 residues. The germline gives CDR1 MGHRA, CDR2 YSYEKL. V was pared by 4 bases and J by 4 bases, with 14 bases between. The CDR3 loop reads CASSRVGLAYNEQFF. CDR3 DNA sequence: TGCGCCAGCAGCCGAGTGGGACTGGCATACAATGAGCAGTTCTTC.

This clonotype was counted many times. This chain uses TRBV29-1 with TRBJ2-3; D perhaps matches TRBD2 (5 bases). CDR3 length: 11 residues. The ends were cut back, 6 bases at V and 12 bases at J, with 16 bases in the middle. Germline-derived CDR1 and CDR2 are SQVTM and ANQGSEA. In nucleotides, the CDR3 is TGCAGCGTCCCCGGGATTCCTAGTCAGTATTTT. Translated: CSVPGIPSQYF.

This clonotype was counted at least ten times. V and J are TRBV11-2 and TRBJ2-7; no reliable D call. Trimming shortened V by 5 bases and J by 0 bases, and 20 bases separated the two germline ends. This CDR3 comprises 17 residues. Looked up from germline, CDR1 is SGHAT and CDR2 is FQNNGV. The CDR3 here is CASSATLPGTASYEQYF. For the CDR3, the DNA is TGTGCCAGCAGCGCGACCCTGCCGGGTACAGCCTCCTACGAGCAGTACTTC.

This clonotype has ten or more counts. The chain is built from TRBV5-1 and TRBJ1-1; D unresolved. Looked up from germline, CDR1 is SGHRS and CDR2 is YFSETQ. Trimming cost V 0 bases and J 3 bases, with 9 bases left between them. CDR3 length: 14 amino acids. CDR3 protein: CASSLVDLDTEAFF. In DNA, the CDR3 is TGCGCCAGCAGCTTGGTAGACCTCGACACTGAAGCTTTCTTT.

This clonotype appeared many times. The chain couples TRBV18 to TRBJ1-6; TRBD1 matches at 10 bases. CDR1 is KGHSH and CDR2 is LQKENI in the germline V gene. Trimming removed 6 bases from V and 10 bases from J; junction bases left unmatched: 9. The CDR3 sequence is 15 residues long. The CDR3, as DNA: TGTGCCAGCTCGTCCGGGACAGGGGTGTTCTCACCCCTCCACTTT. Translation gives CASSSGTGVFSPLHF.

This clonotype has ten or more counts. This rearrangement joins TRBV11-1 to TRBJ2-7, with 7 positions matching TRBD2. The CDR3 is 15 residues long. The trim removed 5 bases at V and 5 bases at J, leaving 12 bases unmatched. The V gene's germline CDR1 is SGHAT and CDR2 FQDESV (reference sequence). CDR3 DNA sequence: TGTGCCAGCAGCCACCGACTAGCATCTATCCACGAGCAGTACTTC. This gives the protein CASSHRLASIHEQYF.

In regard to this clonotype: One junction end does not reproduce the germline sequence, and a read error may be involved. Written as DNA, the CDR3 is TGTGCTAGCAGTGAAAAAAGAGGCAATGATCAGTTCTTC. It codes for CASSEKRGNDQFF. This chain links TRBV6-1 with TRBJ2-1; D remains unclear. Germline assignment: CDR1 MNHNS and CDR2 SASEGT. The CDR3 loop spans 13 amino acids.

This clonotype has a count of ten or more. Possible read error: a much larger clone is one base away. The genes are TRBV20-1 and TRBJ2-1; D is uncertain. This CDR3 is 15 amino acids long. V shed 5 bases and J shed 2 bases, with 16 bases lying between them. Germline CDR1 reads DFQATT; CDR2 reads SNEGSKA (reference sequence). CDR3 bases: TGCAGTGCTGACTGGGTATATAGCCCCTACAATGAGCAGTTCTTC. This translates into CSADWVYSPYNEQFF.

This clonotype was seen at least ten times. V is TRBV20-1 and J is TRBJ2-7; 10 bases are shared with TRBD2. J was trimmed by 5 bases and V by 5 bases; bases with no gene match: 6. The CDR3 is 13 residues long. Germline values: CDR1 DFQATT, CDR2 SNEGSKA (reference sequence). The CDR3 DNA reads TGCAGTGCTCCCATAGCGGGAGGAAACGAGCAGTACTTC. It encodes CSAPIAGGNEQYF.

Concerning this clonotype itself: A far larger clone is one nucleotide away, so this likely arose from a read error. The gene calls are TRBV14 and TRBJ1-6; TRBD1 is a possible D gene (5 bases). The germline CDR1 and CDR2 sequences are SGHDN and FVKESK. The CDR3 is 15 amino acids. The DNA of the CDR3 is TGTGCCAGCAGCCAAGATTTTGGCAGGGTCACTGAAGTTTTCTTT. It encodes CASSQDFGRVTEVFF.

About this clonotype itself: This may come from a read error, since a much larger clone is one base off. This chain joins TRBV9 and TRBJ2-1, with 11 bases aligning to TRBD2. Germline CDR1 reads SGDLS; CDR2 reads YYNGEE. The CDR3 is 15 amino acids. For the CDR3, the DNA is TGTGCCAGCAGCGTGATAGCGGGGGGGCCTGCTGAGCAGTCCTTC. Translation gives CASSVIAGGPAEQSF. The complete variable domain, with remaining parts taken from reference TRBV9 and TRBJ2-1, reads DSGVTQTPKHLITATGQRVTLRCSPRSGDLSVYWYQQSLDQGLQFLIQYYNGEERAKGNILERFSAQQFPDLHSELNLSSLELGDSALYFCASSVIAGGPAEQSFGPGTRLTVL.